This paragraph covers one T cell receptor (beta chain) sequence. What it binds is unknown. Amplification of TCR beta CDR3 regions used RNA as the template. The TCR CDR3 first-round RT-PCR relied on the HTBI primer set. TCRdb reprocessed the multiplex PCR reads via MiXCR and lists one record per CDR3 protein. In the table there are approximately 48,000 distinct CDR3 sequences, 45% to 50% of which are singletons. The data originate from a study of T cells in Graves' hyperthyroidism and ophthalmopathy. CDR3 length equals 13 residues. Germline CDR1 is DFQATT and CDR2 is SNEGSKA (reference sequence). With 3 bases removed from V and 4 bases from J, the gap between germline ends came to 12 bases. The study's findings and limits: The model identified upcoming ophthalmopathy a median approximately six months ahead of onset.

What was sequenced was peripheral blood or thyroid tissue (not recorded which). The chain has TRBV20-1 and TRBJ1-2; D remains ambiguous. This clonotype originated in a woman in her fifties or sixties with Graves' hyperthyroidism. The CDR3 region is CSARAGSSYGYTF. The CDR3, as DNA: TGCAGTGCTAGGGCGGGTAGCTCCTATGGCTACACCTTC.